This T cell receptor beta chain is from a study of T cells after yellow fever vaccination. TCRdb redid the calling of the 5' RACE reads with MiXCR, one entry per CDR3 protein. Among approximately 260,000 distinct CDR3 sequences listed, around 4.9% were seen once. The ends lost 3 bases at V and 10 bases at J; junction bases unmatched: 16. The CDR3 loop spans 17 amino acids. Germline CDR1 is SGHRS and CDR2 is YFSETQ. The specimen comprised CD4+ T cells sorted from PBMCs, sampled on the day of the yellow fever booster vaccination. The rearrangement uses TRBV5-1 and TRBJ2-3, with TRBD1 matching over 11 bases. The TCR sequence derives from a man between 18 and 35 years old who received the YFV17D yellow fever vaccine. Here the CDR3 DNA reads TGCGCCAGCAGCTACACCTCCCGGGGACAGGGGGGATCGCCGCAGTATTTT. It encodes CASSYTSRGQGGSPQYF.